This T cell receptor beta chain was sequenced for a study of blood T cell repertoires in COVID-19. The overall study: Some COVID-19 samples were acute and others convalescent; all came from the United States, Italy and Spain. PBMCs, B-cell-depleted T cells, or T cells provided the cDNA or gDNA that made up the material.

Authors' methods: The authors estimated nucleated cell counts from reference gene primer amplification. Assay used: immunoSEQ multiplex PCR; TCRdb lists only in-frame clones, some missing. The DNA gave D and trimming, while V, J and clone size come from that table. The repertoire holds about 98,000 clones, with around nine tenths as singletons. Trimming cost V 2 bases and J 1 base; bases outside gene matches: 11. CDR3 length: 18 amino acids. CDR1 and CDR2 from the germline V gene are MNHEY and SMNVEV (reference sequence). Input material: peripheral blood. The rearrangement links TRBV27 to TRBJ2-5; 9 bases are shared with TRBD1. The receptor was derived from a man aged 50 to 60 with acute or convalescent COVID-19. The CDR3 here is CASSLKGPGQGSQETQYF. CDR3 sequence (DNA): TGTGCCAGCAGTTTAAAGGGTCCGGGACAGGGAAGCCAAGAGACCCAGTACTTC.